The clone carrying this T cell receptor beta chain came up many times. This CDR3 region has 11 residues. Per the germline V gene, CDR1 is SGHRS and CDR2 is YFSETQ. The V end lost 7 bases, the J end lost 0 bases, and 4 bases lay between the germline ends. This sample was included in a study of early T cells in non-severe SARS-CoV-2 infection. In the library, individual cDNA molecules carried attached unique molecular identifiers. From the 5' RACE reads, TCRdb called clonotypes with MiXCR, one entry per CDR3 protein. This table holds around 68,000 distinct CDR3 sequences, over 4.5% found once. Sequenced material: whole blood, taken at baseline. The clonotype originates from an adult who was a healthcare worker with PCR-confirmed SARS-CoV-2 infection or an uninfected control (not recorded which). The V call is TRBV5-1, the J call TRBJ1-1; the D is unclear. The CDR3 spells CASQMNTEAFF. CDR3 sequence (DNA): TGCGCCAGCCAAATGAACACTGAAGCTTTCTTT. The variable domain in full, with the rest retrieved from reference TRBV5-1 and TRBJ1-1, is KAGVTQTPRYLIKTRGQQVTLSCSPISGHRSVSWYQQTPGQGLQFLFEYFSETQRNKGNFPGRFSGRQFSNSRSEMNVSTLELGDSALYLCASQMNTEAFFGQGTRLTVV.